One TCR beta chain is described in this entry. Libraries were prepared by immunoSEQ multiplex PCR; TCRdb keeps only in-frame clonotypes and omits some of them. The sample includes about 60,000 clones, 90% to 97% of them seen just once. V lost 4 bases to trimming and J lost 3 bases; unmatched junction nucleotides: 13. The germline V gene encodes CDR1 SNHLY and CDR2 FYNNEI. This CDR3 contains 17 residues. This entry comes from a study of cytomegalovirus exposure and HLA in healthy donors. The rearrangement joins TRBV2 to TRBJ2-7, with 9 bases lining up with TRBD2. Material: PBMCs. The clonotype was recovered from a man between 18 and 35 years old in good health and CMV-seronegative. CDR3 DNA: TGTGCCAGCAGTGCTCTAGCGGGATTCGGTGGTGTCTACGAGCAGTACTTC. It codes for CASSALAGFGGVYEQYF. Combining the CDR3 with reference TRBV2 and TRBJ2-7 gives the whole variable domain EPEVTQTPSHQVTQMGQEVILRCVPISNHLYFYWYRQILGQKVEFLVSFYNNEISEKSEIFDDQFSVERPDGSNFTLKIRSTKLEDSAMYFCASSALAGFGGVYEQYFGPGTRLTVT.